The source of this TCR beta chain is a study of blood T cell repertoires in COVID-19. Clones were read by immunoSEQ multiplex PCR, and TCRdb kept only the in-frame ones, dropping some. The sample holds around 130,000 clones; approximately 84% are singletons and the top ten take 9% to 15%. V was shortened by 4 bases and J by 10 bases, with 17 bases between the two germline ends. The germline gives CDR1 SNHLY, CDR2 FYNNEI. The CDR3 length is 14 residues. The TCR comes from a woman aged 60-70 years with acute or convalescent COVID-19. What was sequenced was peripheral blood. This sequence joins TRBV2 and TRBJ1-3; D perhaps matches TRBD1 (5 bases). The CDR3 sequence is CASSGDALGGTIYF. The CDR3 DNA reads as TGTGCCAGCAGTGGGGACGCTTTAGGAGGGACCATATATTTT.